This T cell receptor beta chain is drawn from a study of lymphopenia after photon versus proton radiotherapy. Findings of the study overall: Oligoclonal CD8+ Temra expansion after nadir drove photon patients' diversity drop.

V lost 1 base and J 9 bases, leaving 13 bases between the germline ends. Germline V gene data show CDR1 as MNHNS and CDR2 as SASEGT. This CDR3 has 14 residues. Libraries were prepared by immunoSEQ multiplex PCR; TCRdb keeps only in-frame clonotypes and omits some of them. The data show 55,000 to 75,000 clones, with roughly 93% seen just once and approximately 2.9% held by the top ten. In this sample, this clone turned up once. Antigen: not known. This sample comprised peripheral blood, obtained from a patient treated with photon-based radiotherapy. The gene calls are TRBV6-1 and TRBJ2-1, with D possibly TRBD2 on 5 matching bases. This clonotype originated in a woman in her 70s with pancreatic cancer. The CDR3 DNA is TGTGCCAGCAGTGAAGTCCTCGGTGGGAGTGAGCAGTTCTTC. It yields the protein CASSEVLGGSEQFF.